Listed here is a single T cell receptor beta chain. The CDR3 runs 16 residues. V lost 2 bases, J lost 4 bases, and 17 bases lay in between. The germline gives CDR1 MNHEY, CDR2 SVGEGT. Allocation to cohorts depended on clinical history reported by the participants. This sample was taken from a study of blood T cell repertoires in COVID-19. For the study at large: COVID-19 samples collected from the United States, Italy and Spain covered acute and convalescent phases. PBMCs, B-cell-depleted T cells, or T cells were the source of the cDNA or gDNA that made up the material.

The data were produced by immunoSEQ multiplex PCR, yet TCRdb's version contains in-frame clones alone and is incomplete. The sample has 230,000 or so clones; around 90% are singletons. The rearrangement joins TRBV6-2 or TRBV6-3 to TRBJ1-1; a weak D match, TRBD1 (6 bases). Sequencing was done on a sample of PBMCs or T cells enriched from blood (not recorded which). The sequence was collected from a woman between 50 and 59 years old with acute COVID-19. CDR3 region: CASSYGDPGAGTEAFF. The CDR3 nucleotides are TGTGCCAGCAGTTACGGCGACCCAGGGGCGGGCACTGAAGCTTTCTTT.